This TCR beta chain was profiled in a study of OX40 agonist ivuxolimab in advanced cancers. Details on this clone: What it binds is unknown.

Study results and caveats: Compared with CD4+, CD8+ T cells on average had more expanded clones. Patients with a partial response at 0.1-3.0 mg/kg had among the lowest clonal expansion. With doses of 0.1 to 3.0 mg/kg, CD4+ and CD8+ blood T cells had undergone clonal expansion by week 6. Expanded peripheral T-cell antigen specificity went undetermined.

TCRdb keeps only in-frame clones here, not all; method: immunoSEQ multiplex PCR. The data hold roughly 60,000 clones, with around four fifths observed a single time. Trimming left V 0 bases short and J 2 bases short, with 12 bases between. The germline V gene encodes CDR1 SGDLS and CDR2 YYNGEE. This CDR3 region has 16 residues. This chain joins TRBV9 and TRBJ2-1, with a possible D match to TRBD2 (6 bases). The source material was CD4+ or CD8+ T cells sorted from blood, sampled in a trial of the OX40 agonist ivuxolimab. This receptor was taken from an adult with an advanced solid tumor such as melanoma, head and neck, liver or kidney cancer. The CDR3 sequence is CASSVVIAATYNEQFF. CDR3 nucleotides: TGTGCCAGCAGCGTAGTAATAGCGGCAACCTACAATGAGCAGTTCTTC. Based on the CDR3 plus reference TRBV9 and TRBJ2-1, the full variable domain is DSGVTQTPKHLITATGQRVTLRCSPRSGDLSVYWYQQSLDQGLQFLIQYYNGEERAKGNILERFSAQQFPDLHSELNLSSLELGDSALYFCASSVVIAATYNEQFFGPGTRLTVL.